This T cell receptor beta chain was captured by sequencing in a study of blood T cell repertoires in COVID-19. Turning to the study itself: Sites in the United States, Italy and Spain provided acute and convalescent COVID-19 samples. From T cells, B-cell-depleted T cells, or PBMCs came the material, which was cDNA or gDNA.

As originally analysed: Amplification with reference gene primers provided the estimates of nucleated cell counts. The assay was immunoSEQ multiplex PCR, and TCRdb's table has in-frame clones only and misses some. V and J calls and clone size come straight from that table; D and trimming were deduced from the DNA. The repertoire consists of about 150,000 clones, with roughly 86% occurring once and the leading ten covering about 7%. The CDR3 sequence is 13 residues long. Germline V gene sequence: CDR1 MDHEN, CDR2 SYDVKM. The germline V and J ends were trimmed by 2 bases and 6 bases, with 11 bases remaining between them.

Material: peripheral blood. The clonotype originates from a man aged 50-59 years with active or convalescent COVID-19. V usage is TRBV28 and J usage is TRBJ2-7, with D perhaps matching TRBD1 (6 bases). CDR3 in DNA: TGTGCCAGCAGTTTACCAGGGACACCCGAGCAGTACTTC. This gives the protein CASSLPGTPEQYF.